The 17 T cell receptor beta chains below all came from one sample that was sequenced in a study of blood T cell repertoires in COVID-19. The table came from immunoSEQ multiplex PCR; TCRdb's copy has only in-frame clones and leaves some out. This sample carries approximately 240,000 clones, under 90% of them seen once, and the ten largest clones take approximately 18%. Sequencing was performed on peripheral blood. These receptors originate from a woman aged 80 or over with active or convalescent COVID-19.

The chain uses TRBV4-2 and TRBJ2-5, with 12 positions matching TRBD2. The V gene end was trimmed by 4 bases and the J gene end by 4 bases; junction bases not matched to a gene: 10. The CDR3 covers 17 residues. In germline, CDR1 is LGHNA, CDR2 YNFKEQ. This chain's CDR3 is CASSPRLAGGWGETQYF. The DNA for the CDR3 is TGTGCCAGCAGCCCGAGGCTAGCGGGAGGGTGGGGAGAGACCCAGTACTTC.

J is TRBJ1-1 and V is TRBV5-1; perhaps TRBD1 as D (6 bases). There are 14 residues in the CDR3. V lost 0 bases to trimming and J lost 1 base, with 7 bases between them. In germline, CDR1 is SGHRS, CDR2 YFSETQ. CDR3 loop: CASSLDRANTEAFF. CDR3 nucleotide sequence: TGCGCCAGCAGCTTGGACAGGGCGAACACTGAAGCTTTCTTT.

The J gene is TRBJ2-2, the V gene TRBV27, with 10 bases matching TRBD2. Looked up from germline, CDR1 is MNHEY and CDR2 is SMNVEV (reference sequence). This CDR3 comprises 19 residues. The V segment lost 1 base and the J segment 7 bases; nucleotides outside the gene matches: 15. CDR3 sequence (DNA): TGTGCCAGCAGTTTATACGCCACTAGCGGGACTTACCAGGGCGGGGAGCTGTTTTTT. Its protein is CASSLYATSGTYQGGELFF.

The V call is TRBV2, the J call TRBJ2-7; TRBD2 matches at 7 bases. The CDR3 has 14 amino acids. Trimming cost V 6 bases and J 0 bases; bases outside gene matches: 5. Germline values: CDR1 SNHLY, CDR2 FYNNEI. As DNA, the CDR3 is TGTGCCAGCAGGGCTAGCGGCATCTCCTACGAGCAGTACTTC. This translates into CASRASGISYEQYF.

This clone has a handful of counts. The chain recombines TRBV5-4 with TRBJ2-1; 10 bases line up with TRBD2. Germline-derived CDR1 and CDR2 are SGHNT and YYREEE (reference sequence). The CDR3 loop spans 14 amino acids. V shed 3 bases and J 13 bases; nucleotides not matched to a gene: 10. The CDR3 coding sequence is TGTGCCAGCAGCTCAAATCAGCGGGAGGGCCTCCAGTTCTTC. Translation gives CASSSNQREGLQFF.

CDR3 amino acids: CASSVGTSGGKTDTQYF. The DNA of the CDR3 is TGTGCCAGCAGCGTAGGGACTAGCGGGGGGAAAACAGATACGCAGTATTTT. The chain combines TRBV9 with TRBJ2-3, with 14 bases that match TRBD2. The germline V gene has CDR1 SGDLS and CDR2 YYNGEE. The CDR3 contains 17 residues. The junction had 3 bases not matched to a gene; V was cut back by 0 bases and J by 3 bases. Supplemented by reference TRBV9 and TRBJ2-3, the full variable domain reads DSGVTQTPKHLITATGQRVTLRCSPRSGDLSVYWYQQSLDQGLQFLIQYYNGEERAKGNILERFSAQQFPDLHSELNLSSLELGDSALYFCASSVGTSGGKTDTQYFGPGTRLTVL.

The chain joins TRBV7-9 to TRBJ1-2; perhaps TRBD1 as D (6 bases). Germline CDR1 reads SEHNR; CDR2 reads FQNEAQ (reference sequence). The CDR3 runs to 16 residues. Trimming left V 1 base short and J 3 bases short, with 15 bases between. The CDR3 spells CASSLGQVQIDYGYTF. CDR3 DNA sequence: TGTGCCAGCAGCTTAGGACAGGTCCAGATTGACTATGGCTACACCTTC.

The chain has TRBV5-4 and TRBJ1-3; D is ambiguous. CDR3 length: 15 amino acids. V was clipped by 0 bases and J by 0 bases, with 7 bases between them. Germline V gene sequence: CDR1 SGHNT, CDR2 YYREEE (reference sequence). CDR3 loop: CASSLDPSSGNTIYF. As DNA, the CDR3 is TGTGCCAGCAGCTTGGACCCGAGCTCTGGAAACACCATATATTTT. Together with reference TRBV5-4 and TRBJ1-3, the CDR3 gives the full variable domain: ETGVTQSPTHLIKTRGQQVTLRCSSQSGHNTVSWYQQALGQGPQFIFQYYREEENGRGNFPPRFSGLQFPNYSSELNVNALELDDSALYLCASSLDPSSGNTIYFGEGSWLTVV.

The chain carries TRBV27 and TRBJ1-5, with D perhaps matching TRBD1 (6 bases). The CDR3 has 15 residues. CDR1 and CDR2 (germline): MNHEY, SMNVEV (reference sequence). V lost 3 bases and J 4 bases, leaving 13 bases between the germline ends. The DNA of the CDR3 is TGTGCCAGCAGTTTTTGGGGACAAGAAAATCAGCCCCAGCATTTT. Its protein product is CASSFWGQENQPQHF.

CDR3 in DNA: TGTGCCAGCAGGATCCACGCTAAGGAGACCCAGTACTTC. Protein product: CASRIHAKETQYF. This chain joins TRBV6-5 and TRBJ2-5, with D unclear. Germline values: CDR1 MNHEY, CDR2 SVGAGI. V lost 6 bases and J 5 bases, leaving 13 bases between the germline ends. The length of the CDR3 is 13 residues.

This sequence joins TRBV28 and TRBJ2-7; no definite D call. Germline CDR1 is MDHEN and CDR2 is SYDVKM. V lost 6 bases and J lost 3, with 15 bases in between. This CDR3 has 14 amino acids. CDR3 sequence reads: CASRIPGDHYEQYF. For the CDR3, the DNA is TGTGCCAGCAGGATTCCAGGTGATCACTACGAGCAGTACTTC.

In its sample, this clone was seen once. This chain uses TRBV7-2 with TRBJ2-5; D remains unclear. V shed 6 bases and J shed 5 bases, with 10 bases lying between them. In germline, CDR1 is SGHTA, CDR2 FQGNSA. This CDR3 comprises 12 residues. The DNA for the CDR3 is TGTGCCAGCAGGGCTAGTACGGAGACCCAGTACTTC. Translating it yields CASRASTETQYF.

This chain connects TRBV7-9 to TRBJ2-1, with D maybe TRBD2 (7 bases). The CDR3 covers 13 residues. The germline V and J ends were trimmed by 4 bases and 8 bases, with 12 bases remaining between them. Germline assignment: CDR1 SEHNR and CDR2 FQNEAQ (reference sequence). CDR3: CASSWGGGDEQFF. For the CDR3, the DNA is TGTGCCAGCAGCTGGGGAGGGGGAGATGAGCAGTTCTTC.

The CDR3 nucleotides are TGCGCCAGCAGCCCGACGGGAGGGGGACAGCCCCAGCATTTT. Its translation is CASSPTGGGQPQHF. V usage is TRBV5-1 and J usage is TRBJ1-5; D may be TRBD1 (6 bases). The CDR3 is 14 amino acids. V was cut by 4 bases and J by 7 bases, with 15 bases left in between. Germline V CDR1 and CDR2: SGHRS, YFSETQ.

CDR3 in amino acids: CASSVDDRGVGDTQYF. The CDR3 nucleotides are TGTGCCAGCAGCGTAGACGACAGGGGAGTTGGAGATACGCAGTATTTT. The rearrangement joins TRBV9 to TRBJ2-3; 8 nucleotides match TRBD1. The CDR3 runs to 16 residues. CDR1 and CDR2 from the germline V gene are SGDLS and YYNGEE. The ends lost 0 bases at V and 5 bases at J; junction bases unmatched: 8.

This clone came up once. The genes are TRBV5-4 and TRBJ2-1, with 8 bases identical to TRBD2. CDR1 is SGHNT, CDR2 YYREEE, per germline (reference sequence). The junction had 2 bases not matched to a gene; V was cut back by 2 bases and J by 1 base. The CDR3 has 15 residues. In DNA form, the CDR3 reads TGTGCCAGCAGCTTTGCGGGGGGTTCCTACAATGAGCAGTTCTTC. The encoded protein is CASSFAGGSYNEQFF.

The V gene is TRBV9, the J gene TRBJ2-2; no definite D call. CDR1 SGDLS and CDR2 YYNGEE come from the germline V gene. Trimming stripped 0 bases from V and 5 bases from J, with 14 bases between. This CDR3 contains 16 residues. The CDR3 DNA follows: TGTGCCAGCAGCGTAGGCCAAGCTAGAGGAACCGGGGAGCTGTTTTTT. Encoded protein: CASSVGQARGTGELFF.